This note documents a single T cell receptor (beta chain) sequence. These data come from a study of response to subunit inactivated influenza vaccine. TCRdb re-derived calls from the RT-PCR reads in MiXCR, one entry per CDR3 protein. The table records roughly 500,000 distinct CDR3 sequences, approximately 16% of them present only once. The starting material was CD4+ T cells sorted from PBMCs, obtained less than 30 months after vaccination. This TCR came from a man in his fifties or sixties who received an inactivated influenza vaccine.

DNA for the CDR3: TGTGCCAGCAGCGTAAGGGGCGGAATCACAGATACGCAGTATTTT. It yields the protein CASSVRGGITDTQYF. V is TRBV9 and J is TRBJ2-3, with a weak D call TRBD1 (5 bases). The CDR3 is 15 residues long. The V gene lost 1 base and the J gene lost 2 bases, with 11 bases spanning the gap. Germline CDR1 SGDLS, CDR2 YYNGEE. The whole variable domain, filled in from reference TRBV9 and TRBJ2-3, reads DSGVTQTPKHLITATGQRVTLRCSPRSGDLSVYWYQQSLDQGLQFLIQYYNGEERAKGNILERFSAQQFPDLHSELNLSSLELGDSALYFCASSVRGGITDTQYFGPGTRLTVL.